The 21 T cell receptor beta chains below come from one sample, sequenced in a study of lymphopenia after photon versus proton radiotherapy. Profiled with immunoSEQ multiplex PCR; TCRdb holds only in-frame clones, not every one. The sample consists of 20,000 to 25,000 clones, about 83% of them appearing once. Sample: peripheral blood, taken from a patient treated with photon-based radiotherapy. Receptor source: a woman in her fifties or sixties with pancreatic cancer.

The chain couples TRBV6-6 to TRBJ2-2; TRBD2 aligns across 16 bases. Per germline, CDR1 MNHNY and CDR2 SVGAGI (reference sequence). The CDR3 covers 16 residues. The V and J ends lost 6 bases and 7 bases, in that order; junction bases with no gene match: 5. Here the CDR3 reads CASSFGTSGRVGELFF. The CDR3 coding sequence is TGTGCCAGCAGCTTCGGGACTAGCGGGAGGGTCGGGGAGCTGTTTTTT.

The J gene is TRBJ1-1, the V gene TRBV28; 7 nucleotides line up with TRBD1. Germline trimming cut 2 bases from V and 6 bases from J; bases unmatched to any gene: 6. Germline V gene lookup returns CDR1 MDHEN and CDR2 SYDVKM. The CDR3 runs 14 residues. The CDR3, as DNA: TGTGCCAGCAGTTTAGAGGGGGCTCGCGCTGAAGCTTTCTTT. Encoded protein: CASSLEGARAEAFF. Supplemented by reference TRBV28 and TRBJ1-1, the full variable domain reads DVKVTQSSRYLVKRTGEKVFLECVQDMDHENMFWYRQDPGLGLRLIYFSYDVKMKEKGDIPEGYSVSREKKERFSLILESASTNQTSMYLCASSLEGARAEAFFGQGTRLTVV.

The chain recombines TRBV9 with TRBJ1-2; TRBD1 aligns across 8 bases. This CDR3 contains 13 residues. In germline, CDR1 is SGDLS, CDR2 YYNGEE. With 2 bases clipped from V and 6 bases from J, the junction kept 3 bases outside the gene matches. This CDR3 reads CASSVTGVDGYTF. The CDR3 bases are TGTGCCAGCAGCGTGACAGGGGTGGATGGCTACACCTTC.

V and J are TRBV11-2 and TRBJ2-5; 7 nucleotides agree with TRBD1. The J call may be in error: the DNA end matches TRBJ2-7 better. Germline V CDR1 and CDR2: SGHAT, FQNNGV. This CDR3 has 16 residues. This CDR3 is CASSLDPTGKGYEQYF. As DNA, the CDR3 is TGTGCCAGCAGCTTAGACCCGACAGGGAAAGGCTACGAGCAGTACTTC.

The chain uses TRBV6-5 and TRBJ2-7; TRBD1 matches 9 bases. After removal of 5 bases from V and 2 bases from J, the junction contained 4 bases not matched to a gene. Germline CDR1 and CDR2: MNHEY and SVGAGI. The CDR3 is 14 residues long. The CDR3 loop is CASSRDRVTYEQYF. CDR3 bases: TGTGCCAGCAGTCGGGACAGGGTGACCTACGAGCAGTACTTC.

This chain links TRBV7-9 with TRBJ2-7; D might be TRBD2 (6 bases). Deletions cut 7 bases from V and 6 bases from J, with 19 bases between. CDR1 is SEHNR and CDR2 is FQNEAQ in the germline V gene (reference sequence). The CDR3 is made up of 14 amino acids. CDR3 in amino acids: CASTIGRGVGEQYF. The CDR3 nucleotides read TGTGCCAGCACCATCGGGCGGGGTGTTGGCGAGCAGTACTTC.

J is TRBJ1-5 and V is TRBV7-2; maybe TRBD1 (5 bases). The CDR3 loop spans 14 amino acids. Trimming pared 5 bases from V and 3 bases from J, leaving 11 bases between. Germline lookup yields CDR1 SGHTA and CDR2 FQGNSA. CDR3 in DNA: TGTGCCAGCAGCCCAACAGGAGACAATCAGCCCCAGCATTTT. It is translated as CASSPTGDNQPQHF.

V is TRBV7-2 and J is TRBJ1-3; D uncertain. The CDR3 is 16 amino acids. From germline, CDR1 is SGHTA and CDR2 FQGNSA. Trimming pared 5 bases from V and 0 bases from J, leaving 14 bases between. The CDR3 region is CASSPAVRSSGNTIYF. CDR3 bases: TGTGCCAGCAGCCCGGCGGTTCGTTCCTCTGGAAACACCATATATTTT.

The rearrangement uses TRBV19 and TRBJ2-3; 8 positions match TRBD2. Germline trimming cut 8 bases from V and 4 bases from J; bases unmatched to any gene: 17. The CDR3 spans 17 residues. The germline V gene encodes CDR1 LNHDA and CDR2 SQIVND (reference sequence). The CDR3 DNA is TGTGCCAGTTTTAGGCTCGATCCAGCGGGAGATTCAGATACGCAGTATTTT. As protein: CASFRLDPAGDSDTQYF.

V usage is TRBV10-3 and J usage is TRBJ2-5; 11 bases line up with TRBD2. The CDR3 is 15 amino acids. Germline V gene sequence: CDR1 ENHRY, CDR2 SYGVKD. Trimming took 6 bases from V and 5 from J; bases not matched to a gene: 8. CDR3 sequence: CAISPLAGVLETQYF. CDR3 DNA sequence: TGTGCCATCAGCCCACTAGCGGGAGTCTTGGAGACCCAGTACTTC.

The chain carries TRBV15 and TRBJ2-3; 9 positions agree with TRBD1. V was clipped by 3 bases and J by 5 bases; unmatched bases: 27. CDR1 is LNHNV, CDR2 YYDKDF, per germline (reference sequence). This CDR3 spans 22 amino acids. As DNA, the CDR3 is TGTGCCACCAGCAGGTCCCCCGGGACAGGGCCTCCTGCGGGGCTTCTGGGAGATACGCAGTATTTT. This encodes CATSRSPGTGPPAGLLGDTQYF.

In the case of this clone: A read error may account for a junction end that differs from germline. The rearrangement uses TRBV5-3 and TRBJ1-4; D remains ambiguous. TRBV5-3 is an open reading frame whose function is uncertain. This CDR3 comprises 13 residues. CDR3 in DNA: TGTGCCAGCAGCTTGGATATTCCTGAAAAACTGTTTTTT. It yields the protein CASSLDIPEKLFF.

The chain carries TRBV29-1 and TRBJ2-4; D possibly corresponds to TRBD1 (6 bases). CDR1 and CDR2 from the germline V gene are SQVTM and ANQGSEA. Trimming removed 2 bases from V and 10 bases from J, with 12 bases in between. The CDR3 runs to 12 residues. This chain's CDR3 is CSVELYQGIQYF. CDR3 sequence (DNA): TGCAGCGTTGAACTCTACCAGGGGATTCAGTACTTC.

This chain joins TRBV18 and TRBJ1-4; D is undetermined. The CDR3 is 14 amino acids. With 3 bases removed from V and 2 bases from J, the gap between germline ends came to 7 bases. Germline CDR1 and CDR2: KGHSH and LQKENI. Here the CDR3 DNA reads TGTGCCAGCTCACCTGAGCGGACTAATGAAAAACTGTTTTTT. It is translated as CASSPERTNEKLFF.

The rearrangement links TRBV5-1 to TRBJ2-5; 8 bases agree with TRBD1. Germline lookup yields CDR1 SGHRS and CDR2 YFSETQ. The ends lost 4 bases at V and 2 bases at J; junction bases unmatched: 7. The CDR3 is 15 amino acids. In DNA, the CDR3 is TGCGCCAGCAGCCCCTATGGGACAGGTCAAGAGACCCAGTACTTC. Translated, it gives CASSPYGTGQETQYF.

The chain is built from TRBV27 and TRBJ2-1; 12 nucleotides align to TRBD2. Germline-derived CDR1 and CDR2 are MNHEY and SMNVEV (reference sequence). The V gene end was trimmed by 7 bases and the J gene end by 5 bases; junction bases not matched to a gene: 9. The CDR3 totals 16 residues. The CDR3 sequence is CASTRGLAGLNNEQFF. The CDR3 nucleotides read TGTGCCAGCACCCGCGGACTAGCGGGACTGAACAATGAGCAGTTCTTC.

The CDR3 DNA is TGTGCCAGCAGCCTGAGGGGGAGGGCCGACAATGAGCAGTTCTTC. This gives the protein CASSLRGRADNEQFF. The chain combines TRBV7-2 with TRBJ2-1; maybe TRBD2 (7 bases). The CDR3 is made up of 15 amino acids. The germline V and J ends were trimmed by 5 bases and 5 bases, with 16 bases remaining between them. The germline V gene encodes CDR1 SGHTA and CDR2 FQGNSA.

This clone was found a few times. The V gene is TRBV7-2, the J gene TRBJ2-2, with 7 bases fitting TRBD1. Trimming cost V 3 bases and J 5 bases; bases outside gene matches: 6. The CDR3 runs 15 residues. Looked up from germline, CDR1 is SGHTA and CDR2 is FQGNSA. CDR3 amino acids: CASSFTTGLTGELFF. In DNA, the CDR3 is TGTGCCAGCAGCTTTACGACAGGGTTAACCGGGGAGCTGTTTTTT.

The rearrangement joins TRBV6-1 to TRBJ2-7; D is undetermined. Germline CDR1 MNHNS, CDR2 SASEGT. Trimming removed 0 bases at V and 3 bases at J, with 12 bases between. This CDR3 is 15 amino acids long. The chain's CDR3 is CASSEALQRIYEQYF. In DNA form, the CDR3 reads TGTGCCAGCAGTGAAGCGCTTCAGAGGATCTACGAGCAGTACTTC.

This chain uses TRBV7-6 with TRBJ2-7; maybe TRBD2 (6 bases). Per the germline V gene, CDR1 is SGHVS and CDR2 is FNYEAQ. This CDR3 region has 14 residues. V lost 5 bases and J lost 5, with 16 bases in between. In DNA form, the CDR3 reads TGTGCCAGCAGCCCAGAGGCGGGGACCCACGAGCAGTACTTC. It encodes CASSPEAGTHEQYF.

This chain joins TRBV12-5 and TRBJ2-2; TRBD1 matches 9 bases. Trimming cost V 4 bases and J 1 base; bases outside gene matches: 4. This CDR3 comprises 16 residues. Germline CDR1 LGHNT, CDR2 FRNRAP. Here the CDR3 reads CASGSPGQGNTGELFF. In DNA, the CDR3 is TGTGCTAGTGGTTCGCCGGGACAGGGGAACACCGGGGAGCTGTTTTTT.